The T cell receptor (beta chain) described here comes from a study of T cell repertoires in cytomegalovirus infection. Study context: As its CMV epitopes, the study selected recently identified HLA-C-restricted and well-studied HLA-B-restricted targets. An indication of both CMV infection and matching HLA type came from public TCR beta signatures.

This clonotype showed up just a few times. As yet, its antigen is unknown. CDR1 and CDR2 (germline): LNHDA, SQIVND (reference sequence). The CDR3 is made up of 14 amino acids. V gave up 7 bases and J gave up 3 bases, with 15 bases separating them. TCRdb reanalysed the reads using MiXCR and keeps one entry per CDR3 protein. The sample includes roughly 110,000 distinct CDR3 sequences, roughly 30% seen only once; the top ten take roughly 40%. The chain links TRBV19 to TRBJ1-1; D is unresolved. This TCR came from a human donor in good health (CMV status not recorded). Some clones in this sample may be carry-over from other donors' samples. The source material was CD8+ T cells from cultured PBMCs, sampled from culture after CMV antigen stimulation. The CDR3 loop reads CASTPHREYTEAFF. The DNA of the CDR3 is TGTGCCAGTACCCCTCACAGAGAATACACTGAAGCTTTCTTT. Filled out from reference TRBV19 and TRBJ1-1, the complete variable domain reads DGGITQSPKYLFRKEGQNVTLSCEQNLNHDAMYWYRQDPGQGLRLIYYSQIVNDFQKGDIAEGYSVSREKKESFPLTVTSAQKNPTAFYLCASTPHREYTEAFFGQGTRLTVV.